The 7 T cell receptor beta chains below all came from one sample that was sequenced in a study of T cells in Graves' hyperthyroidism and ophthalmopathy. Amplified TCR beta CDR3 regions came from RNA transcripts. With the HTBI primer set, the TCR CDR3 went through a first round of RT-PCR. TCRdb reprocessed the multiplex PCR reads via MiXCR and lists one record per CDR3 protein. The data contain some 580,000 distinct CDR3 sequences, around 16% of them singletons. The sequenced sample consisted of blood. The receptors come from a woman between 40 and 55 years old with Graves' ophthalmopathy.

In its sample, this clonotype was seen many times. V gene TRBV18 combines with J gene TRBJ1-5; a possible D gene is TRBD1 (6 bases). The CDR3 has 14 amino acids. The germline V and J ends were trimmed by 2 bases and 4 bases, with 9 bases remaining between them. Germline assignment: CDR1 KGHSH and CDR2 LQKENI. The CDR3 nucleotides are TGTGCCAGCTCACCAGAAGGGGGAAATCAGCCCCAGCATTTT. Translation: CASSPEGGNQPQHF.

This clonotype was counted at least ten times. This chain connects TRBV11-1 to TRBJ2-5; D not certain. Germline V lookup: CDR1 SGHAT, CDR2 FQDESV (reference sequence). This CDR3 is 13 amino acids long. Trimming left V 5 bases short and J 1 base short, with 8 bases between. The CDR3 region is CASSIHSQETQYF. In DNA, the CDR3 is TGTGCCAGCAGCATACACAGCCAAGAGACCCAGTACTTC. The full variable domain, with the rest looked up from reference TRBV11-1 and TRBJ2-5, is EAEVAQSPRYKITEKSQAVAFWCDPISGHATLYWYRQILGQGPELLVQFQDESVVDDSQLPKDRFSAERLKGVDSTLKIQPAELGDSAMYLCASSIHSQETQYFGPGTRLLVL.

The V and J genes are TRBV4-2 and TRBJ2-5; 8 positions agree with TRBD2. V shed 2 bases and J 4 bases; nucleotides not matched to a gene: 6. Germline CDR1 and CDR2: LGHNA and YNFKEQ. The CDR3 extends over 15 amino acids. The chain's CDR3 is CASSQLRGAGETQYF. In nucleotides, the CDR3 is TGTGCCAGCAGCCAATTGCGGGGGGCAGGAGAGACCCAGTACTTC.

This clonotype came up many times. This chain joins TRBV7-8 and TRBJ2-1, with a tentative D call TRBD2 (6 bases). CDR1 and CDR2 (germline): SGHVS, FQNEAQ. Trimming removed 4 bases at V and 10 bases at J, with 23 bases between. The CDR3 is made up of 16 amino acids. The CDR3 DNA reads TGTGCCAGCAGCTCACATGGACTACCCCTACCCACGGAGCAGTTCTTC. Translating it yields CASSSHGLPLPTEQFF.

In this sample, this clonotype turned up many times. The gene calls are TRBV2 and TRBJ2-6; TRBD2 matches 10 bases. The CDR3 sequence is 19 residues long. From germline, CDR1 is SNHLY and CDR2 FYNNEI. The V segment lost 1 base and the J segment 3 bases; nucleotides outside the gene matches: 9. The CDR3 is CASSEGLRAGGLGANVLTF. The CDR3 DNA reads TGTGCCAGCAGTGAAGGGCTGCGAGCGGGGGGGCTTGGGGCCAACGTCCTGACTTTC.

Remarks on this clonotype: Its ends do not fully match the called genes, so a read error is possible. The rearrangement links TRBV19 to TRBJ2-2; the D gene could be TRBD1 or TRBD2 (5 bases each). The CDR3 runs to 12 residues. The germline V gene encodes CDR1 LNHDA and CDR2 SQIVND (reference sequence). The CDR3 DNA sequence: TGTGCCAGTAGTATATACCGTGGGGGGCTGTTTTTT. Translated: CASSIYRGGLFF.

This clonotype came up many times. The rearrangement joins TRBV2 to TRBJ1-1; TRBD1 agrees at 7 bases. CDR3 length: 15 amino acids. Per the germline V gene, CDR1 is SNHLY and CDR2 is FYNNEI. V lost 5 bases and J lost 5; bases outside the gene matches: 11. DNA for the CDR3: TGTGCCAGCAGTAAGACAGGGCCGCTGGGGACTGAAGCTTTCTTT. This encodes CASSKTGPLGTEAFF.